This is a list of T cell receptor beta chains from one sample in a study of T cells after yellow fever vaccination. TCRdb independently ran MiXCR on the 5' RACE reads; one entry per CDR3 protein. Of under 600,000 distinct CDR3 sequences listed, about a fifth are singletons. The sample in question was PBMCs, obtained 21 days after the first yellow fever vaccination. Receptor source: a man younger than 35 who received the YFV17D yellow fever vaccine. Each CDR3 is given without its conserved first and last residue. Fields, in order: V gene, D gene, CDR3 protein. D genes are given only for firm matches.

v_gene: TRBV3-1; d_gene: .; CDR3aa: ASSQDLPGSISYEQY
v_gene: TRBV24-1; d_gene: TRBD2; CDR3aa: ATSDSLAGDTQY
v_gene: TRBV5-1; d_gene: TRBD2; CDR3aa: TSSPGLAGGQETQY
v_gene: TRBV6-1; d_gene: TRBD1; CDR3aa: ASREWTGVVGELF
v_gene: TRBV7-2; d_gene: .; CDR3aa: ANSLGQLPFQETQY
v_gene: TRBV7-2; d_gene: .; CDR3aa: ASSLVSGEVQYEQY
v_gene: TRBV29-1; d_gene: .; CDR3aa: SVEASADGYT
v_gene: TRBV2; d_gene: .; CDR3aa: ASSEMTEIYGYT
v_gene: TRBV12-3/TRBV12-4; d_gene: TRBD1; CDR3aa: ASSPRGDSNQPQH
v_gene: TRBV30; d_gene: .; CDR3aa: AWSPVWTEAF
v_gene: TRBV24-1; d_gene: TRBD1; CDR3aa: ATSASDRGTQY
v_gene: TRBV20-1; d_gene: .; CDR3aa: SAQGGVGADTQY
v_gene: TRBV25-1; d_gene: TRBD1; CDR3aa: ASGPPPGQGTDTQY
v_gene: TRBV7-6; d_gene: TRBD2; CDR3aa: ASSLFSGAIYEQY
v_gene: TRBV5-1; d_gene: .; CDR3aa: ASSLPSGARGTEAF
v_gene: TRBV10-2; d_gene: .; CDR3aa: ASRQNNSPLH
v_gene: TRBV4-3; d_gene: .; CDR3aa: ASSSGGRAGDTQY
v_gene: TRBV10-3; d_gene: TRBD2; CDR3aa: AISFSGGSYNEQF
v_gene: TRBV23-1; d_gene: TRBD1; CDR3aa: ASSRGGPSSNTEAF
v_gene: TRBV4-3; d_gene: .; CDR3aa: ASSQDTVTDTQY
v_gene: TRBV7-7; d_gene: TRBD2; CDR3aa: ASSPRLASQETQY
v_gene: TRBV5-6; d_gene: .; CDR3aa: ASSWGPSGDTQY
v_gene: TRBV7-2; d_gene: TRBD1; CDR3aa: ASSSGRGQGVTQY